This entry features one T cell receptor beta chain sequence. Because the CDR3 is missing its conserved closing phenylalanine or tryptophan, this is likely a read error. It is unclear where the CDR3 begins or ends on the DNA, so no DNA is shown, and the CDR3 is as TCRdb lists it. This sample is part of a study of CD8+CD57+ T cells in acquired aplastic anemia. Previously, flow cytometry had revealed CD8+CD57+ cell expansion in the patients chosen for sequencing. Genomic DNA provided the template from which TCR beta VDJ and CDR3 profiles were obtained. MiXCR, applied by TCRdb to the reads, yields one record per CDR3 protein. This sample carries roughly 240,000 distinct CDR3 sequences, around 46% of them seen once, and the ten largest clones take 7% to 10%. The germline V gene encodes CDR1 MNHNS and CDR2 SASEGT. The CDR3 is made up of 11 amino acids, end residues included.

The genes are TRBV6-1 and TRBJ1-1; the listed D gene, TRBD1, was not tested against the DNA. The receptor comes from a human donor with aplastic anemia. Material: sorted CD4+, CD8+, or CD8+CD57+ T cells (not recorded which) from PBMCs. CDR3 region: CASSERAESDY.